This TCR beta chain was sequenced during a study of T-cell reconstitution after alpha-beta-depleted transplantation in children. This clonotype has just a few counts. Trimming cost V 0 bases and J 9 bases, with 5 bases left between them. This CDR3 has 12 residues. The germline gives CDR1 SGHTA, CDR2 FQGNSA. Using unique molecular identifiers, the investigators prepared the TCRbeta library. TCRdb itself ran the PCR reads through MiXCR, one entry per CDR3 protein. The top ten hold 1.1% of the sample, which has roughly 590,000 distinct CDR3 sequences, roughly 15% seen once. The source is a human donor who donated a stem cell graft to a child with acute myeloid leukemia. Sequences were derived from PBMCs from the stem cell graft donor, sampled from the stem cell graft. The rearrangement links TRBV7-2 to TRBJ1-4, with unresolved D. The CDR3 region is CASSLALQKLFF. CDR3 nucleotide sequence: TGTGCCAGCAGCTTAGCGCTCCAAAAACTGTTTTTT.